These 19 T cell receptor beta chains were sequenced from one sample in a study of PD-1 blockade in classical Hodgkin lymphoma. Relapses following autologous stem cell transplantation were seen in all patients, with brentuximab vedotin exposure varying. Profiled with immunoSEQ multiplex PCR; TCRdb holds only in-frame clones, not every one. The sample lists about 30,000 clones, about four fifths occurring once. The input for sequencing was peripheral blood mononuclear cells (PBMCs), taken before the second cycle of nivolumab. Receptor source: a human donor with classical Hodgkin lymphoma.

This clone was counted only a few times. The V call is TRBV7-2, the J call TRBJ1-1, with D possibly matching TRBD1 (6 bases). Trimming pared 7 bases from V and 4 bases from J, leaving 16 bases between. CDR3 length: 14 residues. Germline V CDR1 and CDR2: SGHTA, FQGNSA. The CDR3 DNA reads as TGTGCCAGCACCGCTATAGGGGGACTCACTGAAGCTTTCTTT. As protein: CASTAIGGLTEAFF.

This clone showed up just once. The gene calls are TRBV19 and TRBJ1-2; TRBD1 agrees at 8 bases. The CDR3 runs to 15 residues. CDR1 and CDR2 from the germline V gene are LNHDA and SQIVND (reference sequence). J was trimmed by 0 bases and V by 7 bases; bases with no gene match: 7. CDR3 bases: TGTGCCAGTACCCGAACAGGGGGACCTAACTATGGCTACACCTTC. It yields the protein CASTRTGGPNYGYTF.

The J gene is TRBJ1-2, the V gene TRBV9; D uncertain. CDR1 and CDR2 from the germline V gene are SGDLS and YYNGEE. The germline V and J ends were trimmed by 0 bases and 5 bases, with 14 bases remaining between them. The CDR3 spans 15 residues. The CDR3, as DNA: TGTGCCAGCAGCGTAGATACCCTGATGGGGTATGGCTACACCTTC. Translation: CASSVDTLMGYGYTF. Based on the CDR3 plus reference TRBV9 and TRBJ1-2, the full variable domain is DSGVTQTPKHLITATGQRVTLRCSPRSGDLSVYWYQQSLDQGLQFLIQYYNGEERAKGNILERFSAQQFPDLHSELNLSSLELGDSALYFCASSVDTLMGYGYTFGSGTRLTVV.

The CDR3 DNA sequence: TGTGCCAGCAGCTCTACCAGTGGAAACACCATATATTTT. Translation gives CASSSTSGNTIYF. V and J are TRBV5-4 and TRBJ1-3, with no clear D. There are 13 residues in the CDR3. The ends were cut back, 3 bases at V and 3 bases at J, with 7 bases in the middle. CDR1 SGHNT and CDR2 YYREEE come from the germline V gene (reference sequence).

The V call is TRBV7-2, the J call TRBJ1-1; D remains ambiguous. Germline V gives CDR1 SGHTA, CDR2 FQGNSA. Trimming cost V 4 bases and J 5 bases, with 8 bases left between them. CDR3 length: 12 residues. CDR3 residues: CASSSIGTEAFF. As DNA, the CDR3 is TGTGCCAGCAGCTCTATCGGGACTGAAGCTTTCTTT.

V and J are TRBV6-6 and TRBJ1-1; 9 bases agree with TRBD1. The CDR3 is made up of 15 amino acids. The trim removed 2 bases at V and 4 bases at J, leaving 5 bases unmatched. Per the germline V gene, CDR1 is MNHNY and CDR2 is SVGAGI (reference sequence). Here the CDR3 reads CASSYLQGAITEAFF. Written as DNA, the CDR3 is TGTGCCAGCAGTTACCTACAGGGGGCTATCACTGAAGCTTTCTTT.

The J gene is TRBJ2-3, the V gene TRBV7-2, with TRBD2 matching over 9 bases. This CDR3 contains 15 residues. The junction had 8 bases not matched to a gene; V was cut back by 6 bases and J by 4 bases. Germline V CDR1 and CDR2: SGHTA, FQGNSA. CDR3 nucleotide sequence: TGTGCCAGCAGGATAGCGGGGGTGCACCCAGATACGCAGTATTTT. It is translated as CASRIAGVHPDTQYF.

The chain employs TRBV6-5 and TRBJ1-1, with 8 nucleotides matching TRBD1. The CDR3 is made up of 15 amino acids. The V gene's germline CDR1 is MNHEY and CDR2 SVGAGI. Trimming took 0 bases from V and 6 from J; bases not matched to a gene: 6. CDR3 in DNA: TGTGCCAGCAGTTACTCGTCGCAGGGGGCCGCTGAAGCTTTCTTT. It specifies CASSYSSQGAAEAFF.

The J gene is TRBJ1-1, the V gene TRBV19; D is perhaps TRBD1 (5 bases). Germline assignment: CDR1 LNHDA and CDR2 SQIVND (reference sequence). Trimming stripped 0 bases from V and 8 bases from J, with 13 bases between. The CDR3 sequence is 14 residues long. The CDR3: CASSIDYRQLEAFF. The CDR3 bases are TGTGCCAGTAGTATAGATTATAGACAGCTAGAAGCTTTCTTT.

V usage is TRBV7-2 and J usage is TRBJ2-1; 7 bases are a match to TRBD2. This CDR3 region has 16 residues. Trimming took 4 bases from V and 10 from J; bases not matched to a gene: 16. Germline V lookup: CDR1 SGHTA, CDR2 FQGNSA. The DNA for the CDR3 is TGTGCCAGCAGCTCGCACCCAGGGACTTCGCGGGGGGAGCAGTTCTTC. Protein product: CASSSHPGTSRGEQFF.

The V gene is TRBV7-2, the J gene TRBJ1-3; D is unresolved. The V end was cut by 3 bases, the J end by 0 bases, with 9 bases between. The length of the CDR3 is 15 residues. Germline values: CDR1 SGHTA, CDR2 FQGNSA. This CDR3 reads CASSFRGSSGNTIYF. The DNA for the CDR3 is TGTGCCAGCAGCTTTCGAGGAAGCTCTGGAAACACCATATATTTT.

The chain couples TRBV5-8 to TRBJ2-2; no clear D gene. Trimming left V 2 bases short and J 3 bases short, with 11 bases between. This CDR3 spans 15 amino acids. Germline-derived CDR1 and CDR2 are SGHTS and YDEGEE. The CDR3 coding sequence is TGTGCCAGCAGCTTAGTCTTCGGGTACACCGGGGAGCTGTTTTTT. Translating gives CASSLVFGYTGELFF.

This sequence joins TRBV29-1 and TRBJ1-1; no clear D gene. The germline gives CDR1 SQVTM, CDR2 ANQGSEA. The CDR3 has 13 residues. The V and J ends lost 0 bases and 1 base respectively, with 6 bases between them. CDR3 sequence: CSVEESQNTEAFF. CDR3 DNA: TGCAGCGTTGAAGAAAGCCAGAACACTGAAGCTTTCTTT.

V usage is TRBV11-2 and J usage is TRBJ2-5; 14 bases line up with TRBD2. Germline V lookup: CDR1 SGHAT, CDR2 FQNNGV. Trimming removed 5 bases from V and 3 bases from J; junction bases left unmatched: 5. There are 16 residues in the CDR3. CDR3 nucleotide sequence: TGTGCCAGCAGCCAGGGACTAGCGGGGGTAAAAGAGACCCAGTACTTC. Translated: CASSQGLAGVKETQYF.

The J gene is TRBJ2-2, the V gene TRBV19; no definite D call. Trimming stripped 2 bases from V and 0 bases from J, with 7 bases between. CDR1 and CDR2 from the germline V gene are LNHDA and SQIVND (reference sequence). This CDR3 region has 15 residues. The CDR3 DNA reads as TGTGCCAGTAGTATATCCGATGCGAACACCGGGGAGCTGTTTTTT. Its translation is CASSISDANTGELFF.

This clone appeared once. The genes are TRBV10-3 and TRBJ2-5; 10 nucleotides align to TRBD1. J lost 3 bases, V lost 0 bases, and 4 bases had no gene match. The CDR3 has 16 residues. CDR1 ENHRY and CDR2 SYGVKD come from the germline V gene. CDR3 amino acids: CAISESTGTGEETQYF. The DNA for the CDR3 is TGTGCCATCAGTGAGTCGACCGGGACAGGGGAAGAGACCCAGTACTTC.

The rearrangement joins TRBV11-3 to TRBJ2-7; the D is unclear. Germline values: CDR1 SGHNT, CDR2 YENEEA. The CDR3 loop spans 14 amino acids. V was clipped by 5 bases and J by 1 base, with 12 bases between them. As DNA, the CDR3 is TGTGCCAGCAGCCCTAGACCCGGGTCCTACGAGCAGTACTTC. Translated: CASSPRPGSYEQYF. Full variable domain (rest looked up from reference TRBV11-3 and TRBJ2-7): EAGVVQSPRYKIIEKKQPVAFWCNPISGHNTLYWYLQNLGQGPELLIRYENEEAVDDSQLPKDRFSAERLKGVDSTLKIQPAELGDSAVYLCASSPRPGSYEQYFGPGTRLTVT.

The V and J genes are TRBV11-2 and TRBJ2-2; maybe TRBD1 (6 bases). From germline, CDR1 is SGHAT and CDR2 FQNNGV. V was clipped by 5 bases and J by 0 bases, with 16 bases between them. This CDR3 has 17 residues. The CDR3 DNA reads as TGTGCCAGCAGCCCAATGCAGGGGCCGGCGAACACCGGGGAGCTGTTTTTT. This translates into CASSPMQGPANTGELFF.

In its sample, this clone is medium-sized. The chain recombines TRBV2 with TRBJ1-5; 7 nucleotides agree with TRBD1. Germline-derived CDR1 and CDR2 are SNHLY and FYNNEI. V shed 3 bases, J shed 2 bases, and the junction held 13 bases outside the gene matches. This CDR3 region has 18 residues. The chain's CDR3 is CASSDPGQPNVGNQPQHF. CDR3 sequence (DNA): TGTGCCAGCAGTGATCCGGGACAGCCTAACGTGGGCAATCAGCCCCAGCATTTT.